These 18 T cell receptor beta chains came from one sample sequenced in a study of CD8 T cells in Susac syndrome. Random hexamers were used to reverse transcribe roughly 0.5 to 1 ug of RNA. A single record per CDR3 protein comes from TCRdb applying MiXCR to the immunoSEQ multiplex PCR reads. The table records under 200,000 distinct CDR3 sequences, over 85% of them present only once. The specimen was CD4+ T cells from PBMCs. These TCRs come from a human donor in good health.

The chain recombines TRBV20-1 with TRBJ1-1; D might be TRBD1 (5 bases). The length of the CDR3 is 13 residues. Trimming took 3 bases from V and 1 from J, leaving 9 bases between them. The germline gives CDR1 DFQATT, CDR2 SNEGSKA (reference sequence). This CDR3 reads CSARRGTNTEAFF. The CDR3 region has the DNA TGCAGTGCTAGGCGGGGGACGAACACTGAAGCTTTCTTT.

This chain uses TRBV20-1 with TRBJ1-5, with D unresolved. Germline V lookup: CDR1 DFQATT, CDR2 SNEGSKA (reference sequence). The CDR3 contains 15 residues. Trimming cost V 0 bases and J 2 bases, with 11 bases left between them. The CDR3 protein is CSARDDGGGNQPQHF. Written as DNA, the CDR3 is TGCAGTGCTAGAGATGATGGAGGCGGCAATCAGCCCCAGCATTTT.

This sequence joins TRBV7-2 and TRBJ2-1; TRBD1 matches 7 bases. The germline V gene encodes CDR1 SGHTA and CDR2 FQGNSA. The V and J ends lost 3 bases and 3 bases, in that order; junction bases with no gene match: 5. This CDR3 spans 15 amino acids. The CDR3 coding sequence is TGTGCCAGCAGCTTCCGACAGGGAGTCTACAATGAGCAGTTCTTC. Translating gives CASSFRQGVYNEQFF.

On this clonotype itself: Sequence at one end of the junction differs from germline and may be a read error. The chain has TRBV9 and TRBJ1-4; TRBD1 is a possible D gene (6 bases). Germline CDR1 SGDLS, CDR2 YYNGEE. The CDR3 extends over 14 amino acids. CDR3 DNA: TGTGCCAGCAGCGGAGGGACAACTGATGAAAAACTGTTTTTT. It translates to CASSGGTTDEKLFF.

The CDR3 protein is CASSLVAGGQFF. For the CDR3, the DNA is TGTGCCAGCAGTTTGGTGGCGGGGGGGCAGTTCTTC. The chain uses TRBV28 and TRBJ2-1; 8 nucleotides align to TRBD2. Losses at the gene ends were 3 bases for V and 12 bases for J; bases not matched to a gene: 4. CDR3 length: 12 residues. The germline V gene has CDR1 MDHEN and CDR2 SYDVKM.

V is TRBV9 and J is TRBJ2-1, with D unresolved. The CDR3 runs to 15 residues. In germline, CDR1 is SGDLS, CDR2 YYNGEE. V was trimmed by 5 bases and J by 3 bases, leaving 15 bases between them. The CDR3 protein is CASSPFGSNYNEQFF. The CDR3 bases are TGTGCCAGCAGTCCCTTCGGCTCCAACTACAATGAGCAGTTCTTC.

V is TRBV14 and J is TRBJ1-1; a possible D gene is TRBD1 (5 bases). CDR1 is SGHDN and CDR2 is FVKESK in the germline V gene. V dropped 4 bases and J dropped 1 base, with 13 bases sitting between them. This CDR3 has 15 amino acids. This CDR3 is CASSRRADRNTEAFF. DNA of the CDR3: TGTGCCAGCAGCCGCAGGGCCGACAGGAACACTGAAGCTTTCTTT. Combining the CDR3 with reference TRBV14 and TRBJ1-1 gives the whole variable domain EAGVTQFPSHSVIEKGQTVTLRCDPISGHDNLYWYRRVMGKEIKFLLHFVKESKQDESGMPNNRFLAERTGGTYSTLKVQPAELEDSGVYFCASSRRADRNTEAFFGQGTRLTVV.

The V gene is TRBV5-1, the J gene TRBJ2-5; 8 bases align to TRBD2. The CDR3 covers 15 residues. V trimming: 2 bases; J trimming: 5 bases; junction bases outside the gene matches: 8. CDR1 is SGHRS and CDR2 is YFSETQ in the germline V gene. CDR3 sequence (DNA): TGCGCCAGCAGCTTTGTTCGGGGGGGCCGGGAGACCCAGTACTTC. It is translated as CASSFVRGGRETQYF.

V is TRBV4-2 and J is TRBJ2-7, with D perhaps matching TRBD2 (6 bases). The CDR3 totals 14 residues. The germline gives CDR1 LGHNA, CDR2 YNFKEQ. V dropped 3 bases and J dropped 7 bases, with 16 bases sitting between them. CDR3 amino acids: CASSHGRRAGEQYF. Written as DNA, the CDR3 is TGTGCCAGCAGCCACGGCCGGCGGGCGGGGGAGCAGTACTTC.

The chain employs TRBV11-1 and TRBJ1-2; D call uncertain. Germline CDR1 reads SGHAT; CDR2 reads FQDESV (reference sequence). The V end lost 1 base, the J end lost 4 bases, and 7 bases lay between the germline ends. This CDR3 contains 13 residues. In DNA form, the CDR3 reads TGTGCCAGCAGCTTAGTGGATGGCTATGGCTACACCTTC. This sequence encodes CASSLVDGYGYTF.

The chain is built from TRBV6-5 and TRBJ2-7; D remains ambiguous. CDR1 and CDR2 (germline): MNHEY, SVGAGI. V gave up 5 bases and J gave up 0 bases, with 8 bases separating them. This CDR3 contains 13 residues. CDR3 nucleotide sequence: TGTGCCAGCAGTCCCGTGAACTCCTACGAGCAGTACTTC. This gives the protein CASSPVNSYEQYF.

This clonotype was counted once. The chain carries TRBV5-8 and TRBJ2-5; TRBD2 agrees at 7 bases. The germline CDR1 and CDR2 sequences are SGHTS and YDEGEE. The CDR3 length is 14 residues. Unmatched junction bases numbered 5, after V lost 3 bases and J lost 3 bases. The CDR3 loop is CASSSRRGEETQYF. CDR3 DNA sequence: TGTGCCAGCAGCTCCCGTCGGGGGGAAGAGACCCAGTACTTC.

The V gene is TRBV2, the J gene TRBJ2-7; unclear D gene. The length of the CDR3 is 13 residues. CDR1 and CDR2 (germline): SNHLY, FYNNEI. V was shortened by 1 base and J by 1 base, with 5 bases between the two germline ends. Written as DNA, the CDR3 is TGTGCCAGCAGTGAAGGCGAATCCTACGAGCAGTACTTC. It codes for CASSEGESYEQYF. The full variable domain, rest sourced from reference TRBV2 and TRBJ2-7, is EPEVTQTPSHQVTQMGQEVILRCVPISNHLYFYWYRQILGQKVEFLVSFYNNEISEKSEIFDDQFSVERPDGSNFTLKIRSTKLEDSAMYFCASSEGESYEQYFGPGTRLTVT.

CDR3 residues: CSAKPTDSPYGYTF. The CDR3 bases are TGCAGTGCCAAACCCACGGACAGCCCCTATGGCTACACCTTC. V is TRBV20-1 and J is TRBJ1-2; D possibly corresponds to TRBD1 (6 bases). Trimming shortened V by 6 bases and J by 4 bases, and 18 bases separated the two germline ends. From germline, CDR1 is DFQATT and CDR2 SNEGSKA (reference sequence). The CDR3 consists of 14 residues.

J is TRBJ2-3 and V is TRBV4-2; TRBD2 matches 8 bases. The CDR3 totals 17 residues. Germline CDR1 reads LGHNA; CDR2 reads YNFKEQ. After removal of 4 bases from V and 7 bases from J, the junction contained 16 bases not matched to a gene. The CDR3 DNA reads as TGTGCCAGCAGCCCAGCCGGACTAGCCCCGGGGGTGTATACGCAGTATTTT. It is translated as CASSPAGLAPGVYTQYF.

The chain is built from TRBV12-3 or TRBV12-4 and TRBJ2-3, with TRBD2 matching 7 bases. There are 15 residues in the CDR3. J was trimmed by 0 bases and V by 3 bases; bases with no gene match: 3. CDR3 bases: TGTGCCAGCAGTTTCCCGGGGGGTAGCACAGATACGCAGTATTTT. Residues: CASSFPGGSTDTQYF.

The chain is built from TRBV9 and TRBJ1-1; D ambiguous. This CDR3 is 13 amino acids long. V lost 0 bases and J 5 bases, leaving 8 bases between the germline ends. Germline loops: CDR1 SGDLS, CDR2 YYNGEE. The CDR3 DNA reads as TGTGCCAGCAGCGTAGCGGTGGAGACTGAAGCTTTCTTT. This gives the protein CASSVAVETEAFF. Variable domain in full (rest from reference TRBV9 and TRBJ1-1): DSGVTQTPKHLITATGQRVTLRCSPRSGDLSVYWYQQSLDQGLQFLIQYYNGEERAKGNILERFSAQQFPDLHSELNLSSLELGDSALYFCASSVAVETEAFFGQGTRLTVV.

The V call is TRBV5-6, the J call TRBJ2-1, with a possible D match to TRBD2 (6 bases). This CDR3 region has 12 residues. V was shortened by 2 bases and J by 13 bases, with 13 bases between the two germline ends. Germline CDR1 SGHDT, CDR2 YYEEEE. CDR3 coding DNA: TGTGCCAGCAGCTTATTTTGGGGGGAACAGTTCTTC. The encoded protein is CASSLFWGEQFF. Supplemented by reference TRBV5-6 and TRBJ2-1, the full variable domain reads DAGVTQSPTHLIKTRGQQVTLRCSPKSGHDTVSWYQQALGQGPQFIFQYYEEEERQRGNFPDRFSGHQFPNYSSELNVNALLLGDSALYLCASSLFWGEQFFGPGTRLTVL.